This T cell receptor (beta chain) was retrieved from a study of shared clonotypes between healthy human individuals. The repertoire was sequenced with immunoSEQ multiplex PCR; TCRdb's copy has only in-frame clones and lacks some. The data show 2 million to 2.5 million clones, approximately 94% seen once. The CDR3 loop spans 15 amino acids. Trimming stripped 5 bases from V and 0 bases from J, with 13 bases between. Per germline, CDR1 SEHNR and CDR2 FQNEAQ (reference sequence). Sequenced: naive CD4+ T cells sorted from blood. This sample's subset: CD45RA+ positively selected. This rearrangement joins TRBV7-9 to TRBJ1-1, with unresolved D. The TCR originated in a man aged 18 to 30 in good health. Here the CDR3 DNA reads TGTGCCAGCAGCCCACAGAGAGCACTGAACACTGAAGCTTTCTTT. This encodes CASSPQRALNTEAFF.